This T cell receptor beta chain was captured in a study of CXCR3-negative and CXCR3-positive naive CD8 T cells. For the study at large: Roughly 140 million TRB reads in total, about 1.5 +/- 0.3 million per library. General study results and limits: Compared with CXCR3-negative naive cells, CXCR3-positive naive cells showed more hydrophobic TRB CDR3s. The majority of assays used fresh PBMCs, and CXCR3 expression partially decreased after cryopreservation. Diversity was high in both naive subsets and much lower in memory cells.

Germline-derived CDR1 and CDR2 are MNHEY and SVGEGT. The CDR3 totals 11 residues. Concerning this clonotype itself: What it recognizes is unknown.

UMI-labeled 5' RACE TRB cDNA libraries were prepared from the cells. TCRdb reprocessed the 5' RACE reads, with one entry per CDR3 protein and no DNA. Its table lists around 130,000 distinct CDR3 sequences. Every CD8+ T cell subset underwent triplicate sorting at under 350,000 cells apiece. The sequence was collected from a human donor in good health. Some clones in this sample may be carry-over from other donors' samples. The sequenced sample consisted of naive CXCR3+ CD8+ T cells from blood. Subset: CD45RO-CCR7+CD27+CD95- naive CD8+ T cells expressing CXCR3 (TNR3+). V gene TRBV6-2 or TRBV6-3 combines with J gene TRBJ2-1. The CDR3 reads CASRRENEQFF.